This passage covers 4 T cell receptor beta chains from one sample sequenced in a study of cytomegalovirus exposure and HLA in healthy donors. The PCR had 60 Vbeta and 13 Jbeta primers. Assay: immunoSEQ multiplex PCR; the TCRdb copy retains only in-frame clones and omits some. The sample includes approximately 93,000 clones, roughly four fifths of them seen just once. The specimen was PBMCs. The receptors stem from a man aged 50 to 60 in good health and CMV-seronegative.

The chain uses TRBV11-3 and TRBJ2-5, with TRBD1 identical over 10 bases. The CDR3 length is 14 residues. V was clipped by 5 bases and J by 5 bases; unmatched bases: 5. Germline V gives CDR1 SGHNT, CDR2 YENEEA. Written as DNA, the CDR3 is TGTGCCAGCAGCCTGGACAGGGGGACCGAGACCCAGTACTTC. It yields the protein CASSLDRGTETQYF.

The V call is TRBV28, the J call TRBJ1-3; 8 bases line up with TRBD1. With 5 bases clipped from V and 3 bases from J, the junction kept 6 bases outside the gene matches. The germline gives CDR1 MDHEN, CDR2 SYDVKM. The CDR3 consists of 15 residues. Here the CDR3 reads CASSPGQGNGNTIYF. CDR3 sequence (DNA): TGTGCCAGCAGTCCAGGACAGGGAAATGGAAACACCATATATTTT.

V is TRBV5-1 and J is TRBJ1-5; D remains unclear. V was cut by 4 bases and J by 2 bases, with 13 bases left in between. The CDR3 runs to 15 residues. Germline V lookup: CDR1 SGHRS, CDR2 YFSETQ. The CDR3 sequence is CASSLGLTGNQPQHF. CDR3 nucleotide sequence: TGCGCCAGCAGCCTCGGACTCACCGGCAATCAGCCCCAGCATTTT. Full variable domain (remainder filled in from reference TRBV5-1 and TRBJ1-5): KAGVTQTPRYLIKTRGQQVTLSCSPISGHRSVSWYQQTPGQGLQFLFEYFSETQRNKGNFPGRFSGRQFSNSRSEMNVSTLELGDSALYLCASSLGLTGNQPQHFGDGTRLSIL.

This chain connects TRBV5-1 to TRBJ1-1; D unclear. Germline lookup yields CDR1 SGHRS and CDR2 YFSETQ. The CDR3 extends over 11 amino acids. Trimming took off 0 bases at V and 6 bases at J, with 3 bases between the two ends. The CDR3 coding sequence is TGCGCCAGCAGCTTGGGCGCTGAAGCTTTCTTT. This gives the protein CASSLGAEAFF.